This entry describes one T cell receptor beta chain. Its matching antigen is unknown. The CDR3 does not close with the conserved phenylalanine or tryptophan, likely indicating a read error. Produced via immunoSEQ multiplex PCR; TCRdb's table is partial and in-frame only. The sample yields roughly 100,000 clones, approximately 89% seen once. The sample originates from a study of T cell responses to AZD1222 COVID-19 vaccine. Findings and caveats of the study: Nearly half of spike-specific TCRs reportedly target variant regions that are unmutated in the B.1.351 and B.1.1.7 variants. Dominant CD4 TCR responses targeted spike regions 160-218 and 743-854. Increases in Spike-specific TCR breadth and depth were seen after two AZD1222 doses. It should be noted that donors were predominantly white British and more often female, and clonal diversity was possibly underestimated.

The length of the CDR3 is 15 residues. Germline CDR1 reads MDHEN; CDR2 reads SYDVKM. V gave up 2 bases and J gave up 9 bases; unmatched junction bases: 6. The starting material was peripheral blood, obtained on day 0 of AZD1222 vaccination. The V gene is TRBV28, the J gene TRBJ1-6, with TRBD1 matching 8 bases. The origin of this receptor is an adult in good health. The CDR3 DNA sequence: TGTGCCAGCAGTTTAGGGGACAGGAGACTTTCACCCCTCCACCTT. Residues: CASSLGDRRLSPLHL.